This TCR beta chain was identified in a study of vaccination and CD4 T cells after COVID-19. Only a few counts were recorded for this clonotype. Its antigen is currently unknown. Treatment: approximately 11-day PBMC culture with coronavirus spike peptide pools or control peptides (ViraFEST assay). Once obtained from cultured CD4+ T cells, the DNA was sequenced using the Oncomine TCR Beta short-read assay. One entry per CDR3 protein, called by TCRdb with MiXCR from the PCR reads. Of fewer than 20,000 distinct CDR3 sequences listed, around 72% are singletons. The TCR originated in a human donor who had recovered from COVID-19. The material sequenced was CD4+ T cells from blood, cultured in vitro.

CDR3 nucleotide sequence: TGTGCCTGTGGACAGGGTGAAACCGGGGAGCTGTTTTTT. Residues: CACGQGETGELFF. The chain uses TRBV30 and TRBJ2-2; 8 positions agree with TRBD1. CDR3 length: 13 residues. The ends lost 6 bases at V and 5 bases at J; junction bases unmatched: 5. Germline values: CDR1 GTSNPN, CDR2 SVGIG (reference sequence).